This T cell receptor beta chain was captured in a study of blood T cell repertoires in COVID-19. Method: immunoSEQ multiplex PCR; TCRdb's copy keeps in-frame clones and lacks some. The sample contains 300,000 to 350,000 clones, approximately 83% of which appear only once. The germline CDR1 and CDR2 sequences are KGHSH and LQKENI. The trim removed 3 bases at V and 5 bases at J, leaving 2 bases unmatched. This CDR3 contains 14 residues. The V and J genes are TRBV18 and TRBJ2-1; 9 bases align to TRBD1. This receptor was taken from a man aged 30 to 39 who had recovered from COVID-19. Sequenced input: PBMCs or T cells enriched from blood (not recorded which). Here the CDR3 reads CASSPRTGDNEQFF. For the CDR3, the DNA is TGTGCCAGCTCACCGCGGACAGGGGACAATGAGCAGTTCTTC. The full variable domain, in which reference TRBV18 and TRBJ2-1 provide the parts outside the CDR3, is NAGVMQNPRHLVRRRGQEARLRCSPMKGHSHVYWYRQLPEEGLKFMVYLQKENIIDESGMPKERFSAEFPKEGPSILRIQQVVRGDSAAYFCASSPRTGDNEQFFGPGTRLTVL.